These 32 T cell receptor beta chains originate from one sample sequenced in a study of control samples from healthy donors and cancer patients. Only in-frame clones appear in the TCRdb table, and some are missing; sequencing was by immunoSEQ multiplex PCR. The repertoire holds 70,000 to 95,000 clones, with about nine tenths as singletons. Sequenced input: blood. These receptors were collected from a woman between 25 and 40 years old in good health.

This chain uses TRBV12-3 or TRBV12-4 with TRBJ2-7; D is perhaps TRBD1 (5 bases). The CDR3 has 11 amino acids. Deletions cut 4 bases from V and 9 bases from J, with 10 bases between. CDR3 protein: CASSSRTGQYF. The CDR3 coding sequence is TGTGCCAGCAGTTCCCGTACAGGGCAGTACTTC.

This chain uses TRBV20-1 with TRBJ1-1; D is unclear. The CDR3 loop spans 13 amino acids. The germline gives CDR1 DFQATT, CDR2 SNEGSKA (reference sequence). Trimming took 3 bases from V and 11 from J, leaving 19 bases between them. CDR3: CSASLEGRNSAFF. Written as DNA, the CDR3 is TGCAGTGCTAGTTTGGAGGGTAGGAACTCGGCTTTCTTT.

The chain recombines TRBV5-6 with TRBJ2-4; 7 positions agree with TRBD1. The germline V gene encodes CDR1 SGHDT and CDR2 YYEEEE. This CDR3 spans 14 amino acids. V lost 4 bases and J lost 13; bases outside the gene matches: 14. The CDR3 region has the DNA TGTGCCAGCAGCGGAACAGGGACAGTCCGTCCGCAGTACTTC. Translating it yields CASSGTGTVRPQYF.

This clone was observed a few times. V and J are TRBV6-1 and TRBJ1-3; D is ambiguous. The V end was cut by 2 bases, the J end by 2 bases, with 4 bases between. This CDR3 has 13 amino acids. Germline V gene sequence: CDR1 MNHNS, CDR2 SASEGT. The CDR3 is CASSETTGNTIYF. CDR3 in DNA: TGTGCCAGCAGTGAAACCACTGGAAACACCATATATTTT.

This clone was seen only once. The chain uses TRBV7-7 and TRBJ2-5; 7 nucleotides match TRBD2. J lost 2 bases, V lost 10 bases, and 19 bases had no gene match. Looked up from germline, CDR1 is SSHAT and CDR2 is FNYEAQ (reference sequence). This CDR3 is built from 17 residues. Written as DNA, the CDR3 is TGTGCCACCCACGGGGGTTACCTAAGCGGGAAACAAGAGACCCAGTACTTC. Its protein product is CATHGGYLSGKQETQYF.

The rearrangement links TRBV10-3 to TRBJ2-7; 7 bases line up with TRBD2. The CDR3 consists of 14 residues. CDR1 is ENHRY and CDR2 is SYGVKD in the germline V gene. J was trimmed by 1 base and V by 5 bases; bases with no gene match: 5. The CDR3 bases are TGTGCCATCAGTTCTCTAGCGGAGTCCTACGAGCAGTACTTC. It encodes CAISSLAESYEQYF.

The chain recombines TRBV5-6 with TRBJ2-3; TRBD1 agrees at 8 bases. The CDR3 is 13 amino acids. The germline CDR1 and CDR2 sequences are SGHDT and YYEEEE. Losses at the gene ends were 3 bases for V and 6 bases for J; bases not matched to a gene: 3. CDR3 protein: CASSWTGSDTQYF. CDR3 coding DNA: TGTGCCAGCAGCTGGACAGGGTCGGATACGCAGTATTTT.

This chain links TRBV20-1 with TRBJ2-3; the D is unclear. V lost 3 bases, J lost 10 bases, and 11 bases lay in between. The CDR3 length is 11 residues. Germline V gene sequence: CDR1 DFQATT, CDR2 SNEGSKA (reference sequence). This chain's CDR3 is CSASRQVAQYF. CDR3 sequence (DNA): TGCAGTGCTAGTAGGCAGGTCGCGCAGTATTTT.

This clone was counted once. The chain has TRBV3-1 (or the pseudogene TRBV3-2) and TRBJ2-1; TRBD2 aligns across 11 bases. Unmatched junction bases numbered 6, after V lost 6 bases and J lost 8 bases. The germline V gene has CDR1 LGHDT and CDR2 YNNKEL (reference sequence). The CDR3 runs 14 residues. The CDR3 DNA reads TGTGCCAGCAGTCGACTAGCGGGGATGTATGAGCAGTTCTTC. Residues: CASSRLAGMYEQFF.

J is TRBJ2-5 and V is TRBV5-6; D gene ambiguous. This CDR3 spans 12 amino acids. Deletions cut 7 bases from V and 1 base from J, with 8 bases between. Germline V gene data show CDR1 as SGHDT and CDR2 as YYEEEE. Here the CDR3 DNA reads TGTGCCAGCTGGACGGTCCAAGAGACCCAGTACTTC. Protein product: CASWTVQETQYF.

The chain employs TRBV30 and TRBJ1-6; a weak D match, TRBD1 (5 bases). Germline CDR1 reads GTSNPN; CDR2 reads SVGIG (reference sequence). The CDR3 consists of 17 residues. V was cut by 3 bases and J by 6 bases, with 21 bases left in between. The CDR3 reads CAWSRLTALGANSPLHF. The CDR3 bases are TGTGCCTGGAGCAGGTTGACCGCTCTCGGGGCTAATTCACCCCTCCACTTT.

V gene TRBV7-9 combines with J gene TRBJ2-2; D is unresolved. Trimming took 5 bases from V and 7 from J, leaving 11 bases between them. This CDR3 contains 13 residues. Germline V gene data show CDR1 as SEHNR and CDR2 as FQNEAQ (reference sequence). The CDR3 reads CASSEVIGGELFF. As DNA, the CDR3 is TGTGCCAGCAGCGAGGTTATCGGCGGGGAGCTGTTTTTT. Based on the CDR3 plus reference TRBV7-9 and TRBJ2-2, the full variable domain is DTGVSQNPRHKITKRGQNVTFRCDPISEHNRLYWYRQTLGQGPEFLTYFQNEAQLEKSRLLSDRFSAERPKGSFSTLEIQRTEQGDSAMYLCASSEVIGGELFFGEGSRLTVL.

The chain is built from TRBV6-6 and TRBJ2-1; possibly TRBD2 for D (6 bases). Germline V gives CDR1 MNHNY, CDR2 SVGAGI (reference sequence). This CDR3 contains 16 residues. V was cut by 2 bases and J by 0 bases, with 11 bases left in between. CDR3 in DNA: TGTGCCAGCAGTTACGTGGGGGGTTACTCCTACAATGAGCAGTTCTTC. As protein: CASSYVGGYSYNEQFF.

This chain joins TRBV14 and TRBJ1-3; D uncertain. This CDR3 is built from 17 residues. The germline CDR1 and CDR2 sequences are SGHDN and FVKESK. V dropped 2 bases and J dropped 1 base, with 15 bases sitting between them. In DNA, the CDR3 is TGTGCCAGCAGCCAATTGTGGAGTCGCAGGTCTGGAAACACCATATATTTT. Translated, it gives CASSQLWSRRSGNTIYF. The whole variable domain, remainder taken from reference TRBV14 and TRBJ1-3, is EAGVTQFPSHSVIEKGQTVTLRCDPISGHDNLYWYRRVMGKEIKFLLHFVKESKQDESGMPNNRFLAERTGGTYSTLKVQPAELEDSGVYFCASSQLWSRRSGNTIYFGEGSWLTVV.

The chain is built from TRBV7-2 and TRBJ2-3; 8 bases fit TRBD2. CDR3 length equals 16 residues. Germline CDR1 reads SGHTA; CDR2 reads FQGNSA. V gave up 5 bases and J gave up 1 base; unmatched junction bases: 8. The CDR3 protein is CASSPRAGGRTDTQYF. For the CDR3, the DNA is TGTGCCAGCAGCCCGAGGGCGGGGGGCCGCACAGATACGCAGTATTTT.

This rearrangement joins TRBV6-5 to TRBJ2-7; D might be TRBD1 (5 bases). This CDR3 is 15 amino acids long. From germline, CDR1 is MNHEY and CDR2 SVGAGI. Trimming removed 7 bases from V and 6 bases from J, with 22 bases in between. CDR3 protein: CASIVSWTPASEQYF. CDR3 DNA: TGTGCCAGCATTGTCAGCTGGACACCGGCCTCCGAGCAGTACTTC.

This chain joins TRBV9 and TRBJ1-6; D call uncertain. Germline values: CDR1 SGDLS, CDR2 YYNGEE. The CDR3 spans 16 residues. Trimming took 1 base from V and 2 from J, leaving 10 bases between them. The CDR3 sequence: CASSVSARAYNSPLHF. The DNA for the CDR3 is TGTGCCAGCAGCGTAAGTGCCCGGGCCTATAATTCACCCCTCCACTTT.

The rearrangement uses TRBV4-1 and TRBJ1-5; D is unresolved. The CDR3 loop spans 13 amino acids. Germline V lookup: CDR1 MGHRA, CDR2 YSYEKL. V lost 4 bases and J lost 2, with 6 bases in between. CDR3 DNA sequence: TGCGCCAGCAGCCCCCGGCGCAATCAGCCCCAGCATTTT. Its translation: CASSPRRNQPQHF.

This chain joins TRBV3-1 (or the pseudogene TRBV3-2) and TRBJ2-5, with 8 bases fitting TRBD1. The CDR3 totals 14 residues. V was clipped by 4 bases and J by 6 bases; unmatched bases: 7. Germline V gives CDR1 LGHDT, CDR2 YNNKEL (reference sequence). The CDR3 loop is CASSPRTGRQTQYF. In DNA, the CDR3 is TGTGCCAGCAGCCCTCGGACAGGGAGACAGACCCAGTACTTC.

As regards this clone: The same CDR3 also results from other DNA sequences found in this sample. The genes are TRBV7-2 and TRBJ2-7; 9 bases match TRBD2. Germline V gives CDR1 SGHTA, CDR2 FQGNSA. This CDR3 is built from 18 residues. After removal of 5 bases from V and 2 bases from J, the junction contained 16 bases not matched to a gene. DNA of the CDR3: TGTGCCAGCAGCACTTATATAGGGGCGGGGGGGCCTACCTACGAGCAGTACTTC. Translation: CASSTYIGAGGPTYEQYF.

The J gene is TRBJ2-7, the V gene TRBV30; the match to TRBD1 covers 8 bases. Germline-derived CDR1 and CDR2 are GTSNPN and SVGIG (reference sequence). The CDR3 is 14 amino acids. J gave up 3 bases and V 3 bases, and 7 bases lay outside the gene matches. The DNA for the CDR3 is TGTGCCTGGAGGTCAGGGGGCGCTAACTACGAGCAGTACTTC. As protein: CAWRSGGANYEQYF.

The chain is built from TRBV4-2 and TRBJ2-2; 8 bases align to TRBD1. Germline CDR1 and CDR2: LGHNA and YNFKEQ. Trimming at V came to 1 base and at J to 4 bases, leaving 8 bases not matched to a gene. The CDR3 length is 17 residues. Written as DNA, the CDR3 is TGTGCCAGCAGCCAAGGGCCCCGACAGGGGAGCACCGGGGAGCTGTTTTTT. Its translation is CASSQGPRQGSTGELFF.

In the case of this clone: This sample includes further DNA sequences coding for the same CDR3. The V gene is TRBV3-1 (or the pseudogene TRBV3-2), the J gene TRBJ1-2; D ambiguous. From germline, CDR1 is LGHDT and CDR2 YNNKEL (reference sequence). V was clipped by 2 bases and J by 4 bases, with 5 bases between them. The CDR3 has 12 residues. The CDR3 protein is CASSQRVYGYTF. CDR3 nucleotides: TGTGCCAGCAGCCAAAGGGTCTATGGCTACACCTTC.

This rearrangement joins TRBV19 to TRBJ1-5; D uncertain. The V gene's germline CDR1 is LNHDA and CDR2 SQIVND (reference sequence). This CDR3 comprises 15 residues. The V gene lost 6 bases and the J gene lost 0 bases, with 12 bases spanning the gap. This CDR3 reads CASSYSLYSNQPQHF. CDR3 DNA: TGTGCCAGTAGCTACAGCCTCTATAGCAATCAGCCCCAGCATTTT.

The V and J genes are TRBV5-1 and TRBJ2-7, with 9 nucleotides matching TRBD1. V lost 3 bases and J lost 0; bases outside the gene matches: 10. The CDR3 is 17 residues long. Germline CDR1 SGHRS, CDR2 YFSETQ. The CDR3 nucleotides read TGCGCCAGCAGCTGGGGGACAGGGCCACCCTTCTCCTACGAGCAGTACTTC. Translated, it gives CASSWGTGPPFSYEQYF.

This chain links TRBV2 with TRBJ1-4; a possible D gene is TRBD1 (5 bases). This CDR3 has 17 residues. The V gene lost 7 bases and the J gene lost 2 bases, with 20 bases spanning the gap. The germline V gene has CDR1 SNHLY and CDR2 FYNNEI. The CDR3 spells CASKRRAGSATNEKLFF. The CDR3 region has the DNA TGTGCCAGCAAACGGCGGGCAGGGTCTGCGACTAATGAAAAACTGTTTTTT.

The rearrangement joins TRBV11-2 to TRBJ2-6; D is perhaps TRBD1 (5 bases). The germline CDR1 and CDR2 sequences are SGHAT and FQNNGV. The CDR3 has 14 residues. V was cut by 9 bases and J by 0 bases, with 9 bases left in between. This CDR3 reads CASRQLSGANVLTF. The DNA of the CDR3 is TGTGCCAGTAGACAGCTCTCTGGGGCCAACGTCCTGACTTTC. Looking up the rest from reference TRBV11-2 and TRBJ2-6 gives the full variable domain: EAGVAQSPRYKIIEKRQSVAFWCNPISGHATLYWYQQILGQGPKLLIQFQNNGVVDDSQLPKDRFSAERLKGVDSTLKIQPAKLEDSAVYLCASRQLSGANVLTFGAGSRLTVL.

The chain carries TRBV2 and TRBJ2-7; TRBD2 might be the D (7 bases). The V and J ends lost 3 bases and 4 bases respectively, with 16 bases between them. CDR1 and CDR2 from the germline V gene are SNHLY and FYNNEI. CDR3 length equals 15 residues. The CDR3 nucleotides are TGTGCCAGCAGTGAGGTACCAAGGGGGGGATACGAGCAGTACTTC. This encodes CASSEVPRGGYEQYF.

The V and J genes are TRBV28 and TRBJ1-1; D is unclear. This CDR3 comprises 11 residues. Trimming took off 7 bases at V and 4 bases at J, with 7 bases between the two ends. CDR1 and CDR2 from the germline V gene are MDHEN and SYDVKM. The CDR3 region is CASMAGTEAFF. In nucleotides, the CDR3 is TGTGCCAGCATGGCCGGCACTGAAGCTTTCTTT.

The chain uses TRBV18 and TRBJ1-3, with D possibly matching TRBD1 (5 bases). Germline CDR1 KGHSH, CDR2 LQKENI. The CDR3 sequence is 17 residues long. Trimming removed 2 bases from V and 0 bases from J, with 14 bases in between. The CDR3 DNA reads TGTGCCAGCTCACCAGCCGGGGCGGAAAGCTCTGGAAACACCATATATTTT. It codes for CASSPAGAESSGNTIYF.

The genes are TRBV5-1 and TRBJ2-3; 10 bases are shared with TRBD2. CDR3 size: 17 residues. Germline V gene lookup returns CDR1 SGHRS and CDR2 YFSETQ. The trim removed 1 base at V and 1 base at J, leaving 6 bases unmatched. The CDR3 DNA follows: TGCGCCAGCAGCTTGAGGCCAGCGGGAGGGCGCACAGATACGCAGTATTTT. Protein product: CASSLRPAGGRTDTQYF.

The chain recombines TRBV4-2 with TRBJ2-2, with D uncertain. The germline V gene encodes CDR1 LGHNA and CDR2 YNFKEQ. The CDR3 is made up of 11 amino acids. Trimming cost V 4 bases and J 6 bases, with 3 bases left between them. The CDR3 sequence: CASSLAGELFF. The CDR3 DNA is TGTGCCAGCAGCCTCGCCGGGGAGCTGTTTTTT.